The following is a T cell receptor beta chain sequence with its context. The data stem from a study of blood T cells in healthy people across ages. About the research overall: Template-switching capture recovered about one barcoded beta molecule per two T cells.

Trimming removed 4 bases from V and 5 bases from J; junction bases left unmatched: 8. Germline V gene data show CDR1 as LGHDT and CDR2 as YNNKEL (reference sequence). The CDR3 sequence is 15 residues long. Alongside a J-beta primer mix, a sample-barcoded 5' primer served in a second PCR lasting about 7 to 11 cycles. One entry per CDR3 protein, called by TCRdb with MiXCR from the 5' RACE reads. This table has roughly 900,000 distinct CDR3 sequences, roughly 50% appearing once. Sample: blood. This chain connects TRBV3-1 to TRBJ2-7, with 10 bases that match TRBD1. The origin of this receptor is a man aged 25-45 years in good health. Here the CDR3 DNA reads TGTGCCAGCAGCCTAATGGGACAGGGGACGGACGAGCAGTACTTC. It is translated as CASSLMGQGTDEQYF.